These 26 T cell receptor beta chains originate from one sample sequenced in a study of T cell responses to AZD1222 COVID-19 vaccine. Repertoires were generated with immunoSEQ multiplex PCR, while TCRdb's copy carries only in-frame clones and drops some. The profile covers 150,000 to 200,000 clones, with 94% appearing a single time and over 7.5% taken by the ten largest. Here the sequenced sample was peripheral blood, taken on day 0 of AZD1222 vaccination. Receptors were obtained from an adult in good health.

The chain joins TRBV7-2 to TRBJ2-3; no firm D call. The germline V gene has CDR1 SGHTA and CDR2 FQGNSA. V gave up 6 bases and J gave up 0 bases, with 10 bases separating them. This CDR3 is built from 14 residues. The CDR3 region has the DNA TGTGCCAGCAGTCGATCGGCTAGCACAGATACGCAGTATTTT. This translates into CASSRSASTDTQYF.

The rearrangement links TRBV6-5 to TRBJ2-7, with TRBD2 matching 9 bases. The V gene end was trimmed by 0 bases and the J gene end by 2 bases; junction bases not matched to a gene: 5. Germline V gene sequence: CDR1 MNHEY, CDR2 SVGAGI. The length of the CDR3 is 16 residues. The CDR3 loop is CASSYSLAGGPYEQYF. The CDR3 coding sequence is TGTGCCAGCAGTTACTCGTTGGCGGGAGGGCCCTACGAGCAGTACTTC.

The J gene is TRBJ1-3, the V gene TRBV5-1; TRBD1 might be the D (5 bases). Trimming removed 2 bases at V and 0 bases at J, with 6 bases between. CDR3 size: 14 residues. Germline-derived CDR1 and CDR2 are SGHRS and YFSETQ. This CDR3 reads CASSFDSSGNTIYF. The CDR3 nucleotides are TGCGCCAGCAGCTTTGACAGCTCTGGAAACACCATATATTTT. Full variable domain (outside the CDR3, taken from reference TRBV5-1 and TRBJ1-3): KAGVTQTPRYLIKTRGQQVTLSCSPISGHRSVSWYQQTPGQGLQFLFEYFSETQRNKGNFPGRFSGRQFSNSRSEMNVSTLELGDSALYLCASSFDSSGNTIYFGEGSWLTVV.

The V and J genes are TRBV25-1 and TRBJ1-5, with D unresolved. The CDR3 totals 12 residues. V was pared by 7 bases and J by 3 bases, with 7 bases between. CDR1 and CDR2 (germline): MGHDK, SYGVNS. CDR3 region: CASNRDNQPQHF. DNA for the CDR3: TGTGCCAGCAACCGGGACAATCAGCCCCAGCATTTT.

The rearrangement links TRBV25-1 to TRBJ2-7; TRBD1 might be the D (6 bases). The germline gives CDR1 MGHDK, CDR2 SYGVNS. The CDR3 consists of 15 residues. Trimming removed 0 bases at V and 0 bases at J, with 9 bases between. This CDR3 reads CASSEYTGTSYEQYF. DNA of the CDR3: TGTGCCAGCAGTGAATATACAGGGACCTCCTACGAGCAGTACTTC.

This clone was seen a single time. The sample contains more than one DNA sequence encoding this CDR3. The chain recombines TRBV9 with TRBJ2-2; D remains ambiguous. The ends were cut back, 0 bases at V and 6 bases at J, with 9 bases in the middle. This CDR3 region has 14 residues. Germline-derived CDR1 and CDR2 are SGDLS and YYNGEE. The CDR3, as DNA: TGTGCCAGCAGCGTAGGTGGCCGCTCCGGGGAGCTGTTTTTT. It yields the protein CASSVGGRSGELFF.

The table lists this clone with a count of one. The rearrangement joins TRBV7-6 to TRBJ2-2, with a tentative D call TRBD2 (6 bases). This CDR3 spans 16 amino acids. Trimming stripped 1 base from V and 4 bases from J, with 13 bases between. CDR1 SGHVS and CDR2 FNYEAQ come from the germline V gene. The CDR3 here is CASSLGAGPGTGELFF. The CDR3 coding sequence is TGTGCCAGCAGCTTAGGGGCGGGACCAGGCACCGGGGAGCTGTTTTTT.

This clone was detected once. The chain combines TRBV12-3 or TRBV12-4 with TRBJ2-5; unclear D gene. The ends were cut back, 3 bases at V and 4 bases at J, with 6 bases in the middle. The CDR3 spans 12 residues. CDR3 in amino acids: CASSFGLETQYF. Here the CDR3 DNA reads TGTGCCAGCAGTTTCGGGCTAGAGACCCAGTACTTC.

CDR3 residues: CASSLPGGTGELFF. Here the CDR3 DNA reads TGTGCCAGCAGCCTCCCTGGGGGCACCGGGGAGCTGTTTTTT. The gene calls are TRBV5-4 and TRBJ2-2; the D call may be TRBD1 or TRBD2 (5 bases each). Looked up from germline, CDR1 is SGHNT and CDR2 is YYREEE (reference sequence). Deletions cut 4 bases from V and 4 bases from J, with 11 bases between. CDR3 length: 14 amino acids.

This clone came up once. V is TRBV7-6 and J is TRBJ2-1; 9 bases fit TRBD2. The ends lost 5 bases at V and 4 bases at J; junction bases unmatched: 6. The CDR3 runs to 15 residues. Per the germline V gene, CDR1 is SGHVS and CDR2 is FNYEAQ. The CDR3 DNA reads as TGTGCCAGCAGCCGGGGCGGGAGGGCTTACAATGAGCAGTTCTTC. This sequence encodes CASSRGGRAYNEQFF.

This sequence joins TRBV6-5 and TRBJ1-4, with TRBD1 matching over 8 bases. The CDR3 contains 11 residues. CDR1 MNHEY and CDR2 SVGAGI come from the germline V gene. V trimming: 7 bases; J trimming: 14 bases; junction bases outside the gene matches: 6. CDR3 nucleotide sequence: TGTGCCAGCAAAGGACAGGGAGAGCTGTTTTTT. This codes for CASKGQGELFF.

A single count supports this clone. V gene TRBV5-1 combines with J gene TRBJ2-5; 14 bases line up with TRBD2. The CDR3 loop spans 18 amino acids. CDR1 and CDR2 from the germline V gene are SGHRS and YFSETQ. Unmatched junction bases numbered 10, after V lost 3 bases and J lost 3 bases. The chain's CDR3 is CASSSRTTSGRAKETQYF. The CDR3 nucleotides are TGCGCCAGCAGCTCGCGAACGACTAGCGGGAGGGCCAAAGAGACCCAGTACTTC.

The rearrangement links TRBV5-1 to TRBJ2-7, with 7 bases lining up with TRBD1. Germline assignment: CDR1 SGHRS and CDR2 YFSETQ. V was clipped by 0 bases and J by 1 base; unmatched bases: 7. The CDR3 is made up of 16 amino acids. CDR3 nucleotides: TGCGCCAGCAGCTTGGTTAGGGGGCCAAGGTCCTACGAGCAGTACTTC. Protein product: CASSLVRGPRSYEQYF.

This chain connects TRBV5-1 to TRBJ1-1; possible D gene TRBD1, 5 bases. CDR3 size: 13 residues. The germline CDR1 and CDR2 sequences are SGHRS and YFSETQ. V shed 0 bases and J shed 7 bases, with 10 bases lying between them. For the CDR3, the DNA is TGCGCCAGCAGCTTGGAGCAGGGTCTTGAAGCTTTCTTT. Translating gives CASSLEQGLEAFF.

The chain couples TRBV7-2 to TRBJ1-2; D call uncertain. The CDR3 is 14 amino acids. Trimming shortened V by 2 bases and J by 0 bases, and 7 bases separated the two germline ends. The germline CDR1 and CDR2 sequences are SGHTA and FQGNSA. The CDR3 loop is CASSLTSANYGYTF. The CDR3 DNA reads TGTGCCAGCAGCTTAACGTCGGCTAACTATGGCTACACCTTC.

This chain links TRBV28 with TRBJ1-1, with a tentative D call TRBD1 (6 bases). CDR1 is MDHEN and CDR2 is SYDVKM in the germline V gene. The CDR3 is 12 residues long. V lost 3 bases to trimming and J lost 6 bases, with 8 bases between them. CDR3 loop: CASSLAGAEAFF. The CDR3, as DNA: TGTGCCAGCAGTTTGGCAGGGGCTGAAGCTTTCTTT.

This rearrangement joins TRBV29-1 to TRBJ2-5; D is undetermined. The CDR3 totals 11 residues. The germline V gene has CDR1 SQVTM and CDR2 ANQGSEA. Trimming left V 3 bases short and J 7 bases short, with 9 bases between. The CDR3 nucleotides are TGCAGCGTTGATCTAGGTGGGACCCAGTACTTC. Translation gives CSVDLGGTQYF.

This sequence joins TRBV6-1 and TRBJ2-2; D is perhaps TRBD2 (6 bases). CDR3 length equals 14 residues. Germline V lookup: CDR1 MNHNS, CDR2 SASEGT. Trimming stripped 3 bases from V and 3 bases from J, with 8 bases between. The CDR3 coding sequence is TGTGCCAGCAGTGACGGGACTCACACCGGGGAGCTGTTTTTT. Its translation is CASSDGTHTGELFF.

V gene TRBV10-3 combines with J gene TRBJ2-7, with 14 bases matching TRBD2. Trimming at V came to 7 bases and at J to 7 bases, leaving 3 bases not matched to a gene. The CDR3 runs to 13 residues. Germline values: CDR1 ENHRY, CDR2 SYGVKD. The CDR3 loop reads CAITGTSGSEQYF. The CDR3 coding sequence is TGTGCCATCACCGGGACTAGCGGGAGTGAGCAGTACTTC.

The chain's CDR3 is CAWRLGPGLPQFF. The CDR3 DNA reads TGTGCCTGGAGACTGGGACCGGGACTCCCGCAGTTCTTC. The chain couples TRBV30 to TRBJ2-1; D may be TRBD2 (6 bases). The CDR3 has 13 amino acids. With 3 bases removed from V and 12 bases from J, the gap between germline ends came to 18 bases. Germline values: CDR1 GTSNPN, CDR2 SVGIG (reference sequence).

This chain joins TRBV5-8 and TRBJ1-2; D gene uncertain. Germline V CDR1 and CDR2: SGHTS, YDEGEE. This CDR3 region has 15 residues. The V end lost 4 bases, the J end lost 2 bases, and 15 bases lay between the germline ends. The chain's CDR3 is CASSMAFSGNYGYTF. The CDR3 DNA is TGTGCCAGCAGCATGGCCTTTTCCGGGAACTATGGCTACACCTTC.

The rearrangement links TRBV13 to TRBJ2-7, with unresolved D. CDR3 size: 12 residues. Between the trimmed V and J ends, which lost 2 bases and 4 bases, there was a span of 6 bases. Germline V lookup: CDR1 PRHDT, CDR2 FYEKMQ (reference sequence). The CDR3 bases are TGTGCCAGCAGCTTATCTCAGTACGAGCAGTACTTC. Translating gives CASSLSQYEQYF.

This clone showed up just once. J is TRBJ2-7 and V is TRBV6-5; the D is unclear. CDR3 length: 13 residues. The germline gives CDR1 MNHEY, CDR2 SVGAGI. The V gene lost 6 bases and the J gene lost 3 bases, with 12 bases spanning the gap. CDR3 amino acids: CASSQTRRYEQYF. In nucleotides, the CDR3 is TGTGCCAGCAGCCAGACTCGACGCTACGAGCAGTACTTC.

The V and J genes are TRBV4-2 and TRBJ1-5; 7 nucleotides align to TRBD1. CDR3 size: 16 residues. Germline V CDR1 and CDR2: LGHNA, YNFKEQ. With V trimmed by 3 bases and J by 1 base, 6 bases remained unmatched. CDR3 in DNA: TGTGCCAGCAGCCAGTCCGAGGGACAGAGCAATCAGCCCCAGCATTTT. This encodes CASSQSEGQSNQPQHF.

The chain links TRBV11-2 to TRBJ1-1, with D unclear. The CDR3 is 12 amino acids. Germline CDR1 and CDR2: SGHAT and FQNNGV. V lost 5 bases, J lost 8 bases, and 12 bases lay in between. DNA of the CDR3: TGTGCCAGCAGCGCTGGACTGCTGGAAGCTTTCTTT. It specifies CASSAGLLEAFF.

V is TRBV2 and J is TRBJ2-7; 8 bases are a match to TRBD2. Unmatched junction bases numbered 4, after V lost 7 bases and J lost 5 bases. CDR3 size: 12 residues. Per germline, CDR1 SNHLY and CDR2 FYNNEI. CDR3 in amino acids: CASNRGGDEQYF. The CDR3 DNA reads TGTGCCAGCAACCGGGGGGGCGACGAGCAGTACTTC. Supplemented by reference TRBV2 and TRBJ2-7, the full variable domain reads EPEVTQTPSHQVTQMGQEVILRCVPISNHLYFYWYRQILGQKVEFLVSFYNNEISEKSEIFDDQFSVERPDGSNFTLKIRSTKLEDSAMYFCASNRGGDEQYFGPGTRLTVT.